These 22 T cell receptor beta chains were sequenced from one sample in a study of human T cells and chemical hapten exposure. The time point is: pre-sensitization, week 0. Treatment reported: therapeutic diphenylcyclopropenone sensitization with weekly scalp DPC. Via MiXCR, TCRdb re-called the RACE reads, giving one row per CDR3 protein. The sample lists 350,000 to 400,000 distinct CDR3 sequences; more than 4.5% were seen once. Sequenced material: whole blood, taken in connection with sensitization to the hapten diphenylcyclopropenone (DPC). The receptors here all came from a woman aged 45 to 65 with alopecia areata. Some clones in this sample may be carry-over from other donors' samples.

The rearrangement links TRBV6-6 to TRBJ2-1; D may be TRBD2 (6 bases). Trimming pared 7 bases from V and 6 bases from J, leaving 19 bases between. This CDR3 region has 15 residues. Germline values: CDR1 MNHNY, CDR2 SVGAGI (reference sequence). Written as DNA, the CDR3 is TGTGCCAGCACCCCTAGAGATAGCGGAGTCAATGAGCAGTTCTTC. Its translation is CASTPRDSGVNEQFF.

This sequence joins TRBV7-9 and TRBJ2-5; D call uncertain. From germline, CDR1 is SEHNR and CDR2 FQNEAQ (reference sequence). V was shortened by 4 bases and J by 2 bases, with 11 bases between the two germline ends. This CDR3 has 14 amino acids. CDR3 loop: CASSSRPGQETQYF. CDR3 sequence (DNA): TGTGCCAGCAGCTCCCGTCCGGGTCAAGAGACCCAGTACTTC.

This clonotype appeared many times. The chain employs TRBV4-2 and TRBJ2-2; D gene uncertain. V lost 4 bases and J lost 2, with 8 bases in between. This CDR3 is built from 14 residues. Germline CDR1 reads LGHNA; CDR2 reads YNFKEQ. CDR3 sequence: CASSPRPNTGELFF. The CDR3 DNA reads TGTGCCAGCAGCCCGAGACCCAACACCGGGGAGCTGTTTTTT.

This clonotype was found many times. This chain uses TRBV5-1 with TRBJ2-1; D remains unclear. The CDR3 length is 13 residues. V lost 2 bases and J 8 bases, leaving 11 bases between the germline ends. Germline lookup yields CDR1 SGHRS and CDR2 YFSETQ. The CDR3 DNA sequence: TGCGCCAGCAGCTTCCACCTAGGAGATGAGCAGTTCTTC. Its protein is CASSFHLGDEQFF.

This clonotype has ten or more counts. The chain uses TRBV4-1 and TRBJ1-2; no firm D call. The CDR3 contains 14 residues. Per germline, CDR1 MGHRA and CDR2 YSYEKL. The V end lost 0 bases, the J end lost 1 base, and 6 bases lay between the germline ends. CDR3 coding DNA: TGCGCCAGCAGCCAAGACGAACTTAACTATGGCTACACCTTC. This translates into CASSQDELNYGYTF.

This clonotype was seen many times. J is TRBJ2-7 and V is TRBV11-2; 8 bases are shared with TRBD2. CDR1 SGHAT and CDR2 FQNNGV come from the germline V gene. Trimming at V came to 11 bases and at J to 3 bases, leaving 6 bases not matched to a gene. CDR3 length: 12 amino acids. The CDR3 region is CASRGGGYEQYF. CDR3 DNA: TGTGCCTCCCGGGGGGGAGGCTACGAGCAGTACTTC. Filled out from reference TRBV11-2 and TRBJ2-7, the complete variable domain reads EAGVAQSPRYKIIEKRQSVAFWCNPISGHATLYWYQQILGQGPKLLIQFQNNGVVDDSQLPKDRFSAERLKGVDSTLKIQPAKLEDSAVYLCASRGGGYEQYFGPGTRLTVT.

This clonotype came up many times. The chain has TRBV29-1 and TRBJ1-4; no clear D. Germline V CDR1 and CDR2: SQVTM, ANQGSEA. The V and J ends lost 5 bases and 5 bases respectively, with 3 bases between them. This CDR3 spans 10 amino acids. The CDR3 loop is CSVLNEKLFF. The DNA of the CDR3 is TGCAGCGTTCTCAATGAAAAACTGTTTTTT.

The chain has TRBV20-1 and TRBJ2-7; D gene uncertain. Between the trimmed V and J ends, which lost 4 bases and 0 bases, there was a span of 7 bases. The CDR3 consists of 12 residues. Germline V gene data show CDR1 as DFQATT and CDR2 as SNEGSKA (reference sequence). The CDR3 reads CSAMGISYEQYF. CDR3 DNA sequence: TGCAGTGCTATGGGGATCTCCTACGAGCAGTACTTC.

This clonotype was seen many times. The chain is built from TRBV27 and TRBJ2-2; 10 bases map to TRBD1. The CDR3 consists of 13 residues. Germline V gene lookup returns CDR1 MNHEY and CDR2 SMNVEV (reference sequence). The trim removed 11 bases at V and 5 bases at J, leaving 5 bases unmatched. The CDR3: CAAGTGETGELFF. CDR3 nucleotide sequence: TGTGCCGCCGGGACAGGGGAAACCGGGGAGCTGTTTTTT.

CDR3 residues: CASSATGVQETQYF. CDR3 nucleotides: TGTGCCAGCAGTGCTACAGGGGTTCAAGAGACCCAGTACTTC. The chain uses TRBV27 and TRBJ2-5, with TRBD1 identical over 7 bases. V trimming: 5 bases; J trimming: 2 bases; junction bases outside the gene matches: 5. The CDR3 runs 14 residues. Germline lookup yields CDR1 MNHEY and CDR2 SMNVEV (reference sequence).

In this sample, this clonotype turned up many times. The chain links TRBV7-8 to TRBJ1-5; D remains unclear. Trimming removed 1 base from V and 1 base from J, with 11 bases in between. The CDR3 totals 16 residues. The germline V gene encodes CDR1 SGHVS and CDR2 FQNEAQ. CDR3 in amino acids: CASSLGAQGSNQPQHF. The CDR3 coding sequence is TGTGCCAGCAGCTTAGGGGCCCAAGGGAGCAATCAGCCCCAGCATTTT. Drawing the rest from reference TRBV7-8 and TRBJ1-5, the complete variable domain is GAGVSQSPRYKVAKRGQDVALRCDPISGHVSLFWYQQALGQGPEFLTYFQNEAQLDKSGLPSDRFFAERPEGSVSTLKIQRTQQEDSAVYLCASSLGAQGSNQPQHFGDGTRLSIL.

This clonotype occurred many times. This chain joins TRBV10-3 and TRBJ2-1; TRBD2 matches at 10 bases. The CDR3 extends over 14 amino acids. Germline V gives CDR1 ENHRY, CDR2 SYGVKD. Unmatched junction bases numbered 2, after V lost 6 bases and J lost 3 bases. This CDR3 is CAISGTSDYNEQFF. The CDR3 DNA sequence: TGTGCCATCAGCGGGACTAGCGACTACAATGAGCAGTTCTTC.

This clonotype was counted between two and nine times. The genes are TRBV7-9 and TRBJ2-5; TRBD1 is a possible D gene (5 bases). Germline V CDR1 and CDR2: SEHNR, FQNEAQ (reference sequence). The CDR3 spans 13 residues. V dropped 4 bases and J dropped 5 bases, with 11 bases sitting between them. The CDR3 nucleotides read TGTGCCAGCAGCTCAGGGTTTGGGGAGACCCAGTACTTC. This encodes CASSSGFGETQYF.

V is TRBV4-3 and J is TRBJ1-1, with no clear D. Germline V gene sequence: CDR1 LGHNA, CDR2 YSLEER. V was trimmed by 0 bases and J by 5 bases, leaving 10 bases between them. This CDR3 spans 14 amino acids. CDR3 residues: CASSQDTAVTEAFF. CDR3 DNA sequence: TGCGCCAGCAGCCAAGATACGGCAGTGACTGAAGCTTTCTTT.

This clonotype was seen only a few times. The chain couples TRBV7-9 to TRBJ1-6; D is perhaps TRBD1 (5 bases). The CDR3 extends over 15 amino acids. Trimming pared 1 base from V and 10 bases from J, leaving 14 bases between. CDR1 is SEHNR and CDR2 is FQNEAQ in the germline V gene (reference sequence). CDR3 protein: CASSLESGNRSPLHF. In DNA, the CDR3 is TGTGCCAGCAGCTTAGAGTCAGGGAACAGGTCACCCCTCCACTTT.

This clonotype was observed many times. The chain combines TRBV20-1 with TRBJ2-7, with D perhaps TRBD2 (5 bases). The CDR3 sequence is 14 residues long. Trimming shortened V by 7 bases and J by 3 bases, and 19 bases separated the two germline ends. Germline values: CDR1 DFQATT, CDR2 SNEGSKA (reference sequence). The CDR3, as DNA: TGCAGTGTCCCTTGGACGAGCGGCCGCTACGAGCAGTACTTC. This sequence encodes CSVPWTSGRYEQYF.

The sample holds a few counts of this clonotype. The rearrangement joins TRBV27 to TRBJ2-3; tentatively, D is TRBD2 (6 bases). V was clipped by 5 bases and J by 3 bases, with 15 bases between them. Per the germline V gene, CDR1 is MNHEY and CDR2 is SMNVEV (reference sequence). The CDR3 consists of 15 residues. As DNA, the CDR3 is TGTGCCAGCAGTCAGACTAGAGTTACGACAGATACGCAGTATTTT. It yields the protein CASSQTRVTTDTQYF.

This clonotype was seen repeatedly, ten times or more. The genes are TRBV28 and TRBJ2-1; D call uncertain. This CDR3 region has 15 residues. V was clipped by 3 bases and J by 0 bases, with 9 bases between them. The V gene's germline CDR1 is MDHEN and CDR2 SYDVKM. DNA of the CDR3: TGTGCCAGCAGTTTGAACGCCGACTCCTACAATGAGCAGTTCTTC. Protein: CASSLNADSYNEQFF.

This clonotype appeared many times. As DNA, the CDR3 is TGTGCCAGCTGCTTAGGAGGCAGGCCCGACTCTGGAAACACCATATATTTT. Translated: CASCLGGRPDSGNTIYF. The chain couples TRBV12-3 or TRBV12-4 to TRBJ1-3; D not certain. V dropped 8 bases and J dropped 0 bases, with 20 bases sitting between them. There are 17 residues in the CDR3.

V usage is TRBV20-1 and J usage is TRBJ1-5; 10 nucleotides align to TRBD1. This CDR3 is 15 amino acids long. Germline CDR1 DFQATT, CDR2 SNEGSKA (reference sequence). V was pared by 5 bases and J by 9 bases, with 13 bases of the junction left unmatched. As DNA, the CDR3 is TGCAGTGCTTCGGGATCTCGGACAGGGGGACTGCCCCAGCATTTT. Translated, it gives CSASGSRTGGLPQHF.

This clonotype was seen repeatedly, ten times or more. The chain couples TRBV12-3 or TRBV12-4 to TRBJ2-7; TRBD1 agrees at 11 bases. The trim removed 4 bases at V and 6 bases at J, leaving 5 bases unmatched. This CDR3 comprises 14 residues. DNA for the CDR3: TGTGCCAGCAGTTCGAGGACAGGGGGCCGCGAGCAGTACTTC. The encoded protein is CASSSRTGGREQYF.

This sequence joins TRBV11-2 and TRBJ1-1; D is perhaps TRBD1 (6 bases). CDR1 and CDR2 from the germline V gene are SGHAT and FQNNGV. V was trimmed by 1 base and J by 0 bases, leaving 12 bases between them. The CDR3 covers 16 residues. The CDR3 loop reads CASSLAWTAMNTEAFF. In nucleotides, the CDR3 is TGTGCCAGCAGCTTAGCCTGGACAGCTATGAACACTGAAGCTTTCTTT.